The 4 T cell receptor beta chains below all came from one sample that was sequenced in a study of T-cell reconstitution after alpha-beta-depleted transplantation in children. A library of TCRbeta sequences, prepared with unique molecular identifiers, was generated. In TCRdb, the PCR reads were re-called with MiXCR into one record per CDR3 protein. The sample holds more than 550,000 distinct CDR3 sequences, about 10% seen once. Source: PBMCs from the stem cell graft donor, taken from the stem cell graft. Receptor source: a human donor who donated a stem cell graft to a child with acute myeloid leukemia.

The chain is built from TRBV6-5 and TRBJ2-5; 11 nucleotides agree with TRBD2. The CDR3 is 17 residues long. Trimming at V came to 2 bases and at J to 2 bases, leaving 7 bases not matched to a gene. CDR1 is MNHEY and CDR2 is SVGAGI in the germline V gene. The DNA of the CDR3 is TGTGCCAGCAGTTACCTGGGGACTAGCGGACCTCAAGAGACCCAGTACTTC. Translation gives CASSYLGTSGPQETQYF.

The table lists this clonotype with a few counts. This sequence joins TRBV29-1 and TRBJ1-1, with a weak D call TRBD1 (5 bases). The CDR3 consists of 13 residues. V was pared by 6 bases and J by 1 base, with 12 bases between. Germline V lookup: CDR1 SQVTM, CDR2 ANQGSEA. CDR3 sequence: CSVGAPGNTEAFF. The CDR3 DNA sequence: TGCAGCGTAGGGGCACCTGGGAACACTGAAGCTTTCTTT.

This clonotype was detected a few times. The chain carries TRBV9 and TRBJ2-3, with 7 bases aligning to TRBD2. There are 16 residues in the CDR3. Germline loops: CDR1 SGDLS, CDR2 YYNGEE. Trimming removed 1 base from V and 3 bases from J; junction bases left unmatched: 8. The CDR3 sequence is CASSVSSGGGTDTQYF. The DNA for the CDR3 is TGTGCCAGCAGCGTATCGTCGGGAGGCGGAACAGATACGCAGTATTTT.

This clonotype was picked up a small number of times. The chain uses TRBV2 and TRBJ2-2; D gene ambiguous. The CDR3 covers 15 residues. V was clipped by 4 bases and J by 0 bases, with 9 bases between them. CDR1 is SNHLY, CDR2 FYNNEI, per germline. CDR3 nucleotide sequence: TGTGCCAGCAGTGTTGGCCGTTCGAACACCGGGGAGCTGTTTTTT. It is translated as CASSVGRSNTGELFF.